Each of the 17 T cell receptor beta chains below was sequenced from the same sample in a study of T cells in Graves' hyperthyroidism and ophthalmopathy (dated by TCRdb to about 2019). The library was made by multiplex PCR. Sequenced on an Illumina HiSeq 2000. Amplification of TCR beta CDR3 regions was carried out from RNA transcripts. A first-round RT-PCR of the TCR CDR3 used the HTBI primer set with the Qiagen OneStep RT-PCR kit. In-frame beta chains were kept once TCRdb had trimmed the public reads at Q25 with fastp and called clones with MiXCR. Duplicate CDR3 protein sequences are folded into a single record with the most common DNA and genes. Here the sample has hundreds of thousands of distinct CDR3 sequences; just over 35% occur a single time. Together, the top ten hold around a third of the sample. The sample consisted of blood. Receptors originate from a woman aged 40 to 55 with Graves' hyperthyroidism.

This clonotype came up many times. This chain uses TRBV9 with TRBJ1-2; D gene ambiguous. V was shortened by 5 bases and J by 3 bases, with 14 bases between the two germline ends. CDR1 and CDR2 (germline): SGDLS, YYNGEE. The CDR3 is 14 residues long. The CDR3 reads CASRGRSGDYGYTF. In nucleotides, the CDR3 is TGTGCCAGCAGGGGCAGGAGTGGAGACTATGGCTACACCTTC. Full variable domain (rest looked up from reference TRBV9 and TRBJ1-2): DSGVTQTPKHLITATGQRVTLRCSPRSGDLSVYWYQQSLDQGLQFLIQYYNGEERAKGNILERFSAQQFPDLHSELNLSSLELGDSALYFCASRGRSGDYGYTFGSGTRLTVV.

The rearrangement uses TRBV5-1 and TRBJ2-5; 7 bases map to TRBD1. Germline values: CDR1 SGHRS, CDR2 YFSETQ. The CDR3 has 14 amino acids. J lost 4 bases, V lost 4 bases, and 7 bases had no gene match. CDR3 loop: CASSQDRIRETQYF. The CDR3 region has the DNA TGCGCCAGCAGCCAGGACAGGATTCGAGAGACCCAGTACTTC.

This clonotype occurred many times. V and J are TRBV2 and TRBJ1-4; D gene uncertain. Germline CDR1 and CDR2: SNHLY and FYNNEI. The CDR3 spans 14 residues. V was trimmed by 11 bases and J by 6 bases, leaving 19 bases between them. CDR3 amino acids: CAGKQEMDDEKLFF. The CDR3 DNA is TGTGCCGGAAAACAAGAGATGGACGATGAAAAACTGTTTTTT.

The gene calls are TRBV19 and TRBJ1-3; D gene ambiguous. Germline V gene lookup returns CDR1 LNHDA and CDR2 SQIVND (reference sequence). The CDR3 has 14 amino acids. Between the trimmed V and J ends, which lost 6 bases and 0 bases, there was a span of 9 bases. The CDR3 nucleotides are TGTGCCAGTAGGACGGCGTCCTCTGGAAACACCATATATTTT. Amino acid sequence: CASRTASSGNTIYF.

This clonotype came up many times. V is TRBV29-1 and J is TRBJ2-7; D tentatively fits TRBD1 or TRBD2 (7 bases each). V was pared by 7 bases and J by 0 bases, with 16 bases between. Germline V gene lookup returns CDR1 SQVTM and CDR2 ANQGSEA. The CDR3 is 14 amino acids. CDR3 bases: TGCAGCGCCAGGCAGGGGGGGATCTCCTACGAGCAGTACTTC. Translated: CSARQGGISYEQYF.

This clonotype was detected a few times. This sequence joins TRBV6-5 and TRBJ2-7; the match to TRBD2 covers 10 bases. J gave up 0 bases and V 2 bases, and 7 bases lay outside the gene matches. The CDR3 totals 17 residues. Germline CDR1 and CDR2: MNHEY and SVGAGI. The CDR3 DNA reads TGTGCCAGCAGTTACCTAGGACTAGCGGCAGACTCCTACGAGCAGTACTTC. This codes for CASSYLGLAADSYEQYF.

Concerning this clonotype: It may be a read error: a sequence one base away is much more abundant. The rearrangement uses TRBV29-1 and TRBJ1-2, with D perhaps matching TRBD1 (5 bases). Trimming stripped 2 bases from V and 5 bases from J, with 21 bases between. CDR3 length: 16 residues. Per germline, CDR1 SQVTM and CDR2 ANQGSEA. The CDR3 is CSVEFPDIRGTYGYTF. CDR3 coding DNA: TGCAGCGTTGAATTCCCGGACATCCGGGGGACTTATGGCTACACCTTC.

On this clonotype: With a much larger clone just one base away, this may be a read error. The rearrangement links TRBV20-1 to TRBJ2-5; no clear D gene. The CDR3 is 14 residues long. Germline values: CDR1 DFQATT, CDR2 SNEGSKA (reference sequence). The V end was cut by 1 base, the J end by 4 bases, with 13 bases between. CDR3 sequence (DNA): TGCAGTGCTAGAGGCCCTAGTTTCGGAGAGACCCAGTACTTC. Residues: CSARGPSFGETQYF.

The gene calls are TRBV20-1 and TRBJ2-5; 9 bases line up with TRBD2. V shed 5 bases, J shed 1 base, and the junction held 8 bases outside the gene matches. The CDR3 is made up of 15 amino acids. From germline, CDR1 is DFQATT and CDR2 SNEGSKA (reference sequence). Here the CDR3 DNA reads TGCAGTGCTCCCCCCGCAGCGGGGGGCCAAGAGACCCAGTACTTC. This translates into CSAPPAAGGQETQYF.

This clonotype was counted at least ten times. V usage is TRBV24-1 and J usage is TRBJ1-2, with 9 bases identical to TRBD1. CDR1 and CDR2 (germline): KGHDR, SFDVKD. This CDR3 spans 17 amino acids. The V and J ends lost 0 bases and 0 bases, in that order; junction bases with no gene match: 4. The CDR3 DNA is TGTGCCACCAGTGATTTGGACAGGGGGAAAGCTAACTATGGCTACACCTTC. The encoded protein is CATSDLDRGKANYGYTF.

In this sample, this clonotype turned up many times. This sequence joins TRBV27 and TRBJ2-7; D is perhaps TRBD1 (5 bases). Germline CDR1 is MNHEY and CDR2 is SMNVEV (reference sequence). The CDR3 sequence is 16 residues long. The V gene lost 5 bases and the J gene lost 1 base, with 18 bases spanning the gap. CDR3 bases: TGTGCCAGCAGTCCATACTTCGGGCAGGGATCCTACGAGCAGTACTTC. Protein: CASSPYFGQGSYEQYF.

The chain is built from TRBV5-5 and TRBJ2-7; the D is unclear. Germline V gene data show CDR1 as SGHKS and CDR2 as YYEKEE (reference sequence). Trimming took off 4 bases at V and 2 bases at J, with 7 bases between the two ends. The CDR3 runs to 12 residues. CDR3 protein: CASSVNTYEQYF. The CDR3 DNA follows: TGTGCCAGCAGCGTGAACACCTACGAGCAGTACTTC.

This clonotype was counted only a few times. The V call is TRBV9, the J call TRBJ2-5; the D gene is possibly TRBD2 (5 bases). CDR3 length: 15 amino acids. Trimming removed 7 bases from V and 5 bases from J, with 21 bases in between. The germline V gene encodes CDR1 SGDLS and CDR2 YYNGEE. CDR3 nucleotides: TGTGCCAGCTCACCCCCAAGCGGCCGAGGGGAGACCCAGTACTTC. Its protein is CASSPPSGRGETQYF.

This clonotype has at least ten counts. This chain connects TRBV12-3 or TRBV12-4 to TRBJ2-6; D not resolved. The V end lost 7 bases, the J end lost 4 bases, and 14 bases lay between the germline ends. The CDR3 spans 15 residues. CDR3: CASTLADPGANVLTF. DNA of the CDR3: TGTGCCAGCACTTTGGCGGATCCAGGGGCCAACGTCCTGACTTTC.

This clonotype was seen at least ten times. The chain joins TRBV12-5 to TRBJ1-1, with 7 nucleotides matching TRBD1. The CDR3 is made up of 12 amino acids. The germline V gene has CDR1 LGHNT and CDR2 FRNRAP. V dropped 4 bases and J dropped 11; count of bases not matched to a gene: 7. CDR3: CASGSSQGSAFF. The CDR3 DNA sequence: TGTGCTAGTGGTTCGTCACAGGGGTCGGCTTTCTTT. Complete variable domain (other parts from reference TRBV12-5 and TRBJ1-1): DARVTQTPRHKVTEMGQEVTMRCQPILGHNTVFWYRQTMMQGLELLAYFRNRAPLDDSGMPKDRFSAEMPDATLATLKIQPSEPRDSAVYFCASGSSQGSAFFGQGTRLTVV.

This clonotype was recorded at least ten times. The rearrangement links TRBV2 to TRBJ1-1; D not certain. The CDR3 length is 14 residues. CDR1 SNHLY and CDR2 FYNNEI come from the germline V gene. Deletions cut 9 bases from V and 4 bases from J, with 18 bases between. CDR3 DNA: TGTGCCAGGCCATCAGCCGGTTTTGGCACTGAAGCTTTCTTT. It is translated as CARPSAGFGTEAFF. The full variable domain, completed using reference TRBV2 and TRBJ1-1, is EPEVTQTPSHQVTQMGQEVILRCVPISNHLYFYWYRQILGQKVEFLVSFYNNEISEKSEIFDDQFSVERPDGSNFTLKIRSTKLEDSAMYFCARPSAGFGTEAFFGQGTRLTVV.

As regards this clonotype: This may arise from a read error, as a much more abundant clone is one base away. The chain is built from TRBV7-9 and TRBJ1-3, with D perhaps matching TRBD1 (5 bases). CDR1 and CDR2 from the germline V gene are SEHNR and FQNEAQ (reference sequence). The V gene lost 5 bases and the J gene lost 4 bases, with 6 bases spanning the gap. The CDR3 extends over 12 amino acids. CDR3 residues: CASSRQGNTIYF. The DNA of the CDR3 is TGTGCCAGCAGCCGACAGGGAAACACCATATATTTT.